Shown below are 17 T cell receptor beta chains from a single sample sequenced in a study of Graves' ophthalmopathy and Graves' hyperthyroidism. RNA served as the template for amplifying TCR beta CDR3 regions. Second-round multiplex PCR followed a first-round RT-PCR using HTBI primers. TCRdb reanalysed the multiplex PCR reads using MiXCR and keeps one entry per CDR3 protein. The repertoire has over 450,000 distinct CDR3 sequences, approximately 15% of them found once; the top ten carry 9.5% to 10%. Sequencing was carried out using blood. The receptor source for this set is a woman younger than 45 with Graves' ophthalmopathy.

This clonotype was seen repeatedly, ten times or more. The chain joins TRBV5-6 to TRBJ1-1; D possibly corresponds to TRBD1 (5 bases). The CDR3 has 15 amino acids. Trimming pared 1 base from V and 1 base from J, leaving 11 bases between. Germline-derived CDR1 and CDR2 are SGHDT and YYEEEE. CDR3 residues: CASSLFGAGNTEAFF. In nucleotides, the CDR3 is TGTGCCAGCAGCTTGTTCGGGGCGGGGAACACTGAAGCTTTCTTT.

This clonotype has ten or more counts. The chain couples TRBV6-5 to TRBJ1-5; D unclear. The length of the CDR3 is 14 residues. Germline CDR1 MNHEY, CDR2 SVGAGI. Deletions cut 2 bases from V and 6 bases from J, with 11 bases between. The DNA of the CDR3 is TGTGCCAGCAGTTACCGTTGGGGTTTTCAGCCCCAGCATTTT. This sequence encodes CASSYRWGFQPQHF.

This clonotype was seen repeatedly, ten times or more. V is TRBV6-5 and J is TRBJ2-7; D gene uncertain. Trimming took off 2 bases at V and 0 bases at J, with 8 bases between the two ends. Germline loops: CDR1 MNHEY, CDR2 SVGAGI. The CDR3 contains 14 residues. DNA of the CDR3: TGTGCCAGCAGTTACGTCGGAAGCTCCTACGAGCAGTACTTC. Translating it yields CASSYVGSSYEQYF.

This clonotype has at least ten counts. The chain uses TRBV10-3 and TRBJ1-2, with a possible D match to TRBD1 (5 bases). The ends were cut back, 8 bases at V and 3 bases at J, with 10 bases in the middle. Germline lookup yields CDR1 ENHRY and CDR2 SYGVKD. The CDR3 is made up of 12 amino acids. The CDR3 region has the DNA TGTGCCATCTCTGGGGGAGACTATGGCTACACCTTC. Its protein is CAISGGDYGYTF.

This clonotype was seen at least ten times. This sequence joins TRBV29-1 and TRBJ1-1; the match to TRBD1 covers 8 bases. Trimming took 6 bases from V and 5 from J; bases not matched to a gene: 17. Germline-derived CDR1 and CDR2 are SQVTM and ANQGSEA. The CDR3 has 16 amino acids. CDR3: CSVWGQGAELGTEAFF. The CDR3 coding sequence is TGCAGCGTATGGGGTCAGGGGGCCGAATTAGGAACTGAAGCTTTCTTT.

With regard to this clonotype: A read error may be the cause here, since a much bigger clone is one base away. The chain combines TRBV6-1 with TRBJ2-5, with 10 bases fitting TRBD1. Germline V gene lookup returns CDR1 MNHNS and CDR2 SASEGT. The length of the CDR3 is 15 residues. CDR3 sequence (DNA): TGTGCCAGCAGAGGGGACAGGGGTCAACAAGAGACCAAGTACTTC. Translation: CASRGDRGQQETKYF.

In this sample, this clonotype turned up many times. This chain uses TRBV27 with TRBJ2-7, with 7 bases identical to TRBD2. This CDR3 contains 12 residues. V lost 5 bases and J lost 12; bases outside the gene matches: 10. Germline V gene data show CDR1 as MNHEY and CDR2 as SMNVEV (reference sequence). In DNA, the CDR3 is TGTGCCAGCAGTGGGGCAGCGGGGAGACCGTACTTC. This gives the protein CASSGAAGRPYF.

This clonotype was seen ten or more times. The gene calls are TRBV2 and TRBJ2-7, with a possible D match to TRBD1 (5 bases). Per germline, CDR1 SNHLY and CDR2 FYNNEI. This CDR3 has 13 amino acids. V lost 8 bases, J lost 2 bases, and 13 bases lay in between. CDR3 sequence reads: CASHVSGTYEQYF. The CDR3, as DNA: TGTGCCAGCCACGTCTCAGGGACCTACGAGCAGTACTTC.

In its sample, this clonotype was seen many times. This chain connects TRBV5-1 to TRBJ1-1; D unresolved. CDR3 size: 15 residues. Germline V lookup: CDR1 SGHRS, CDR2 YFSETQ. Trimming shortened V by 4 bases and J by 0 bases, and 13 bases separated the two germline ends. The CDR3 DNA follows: TGCGCCAGCAGCCCCGTTAGGGAGATGAACACTGAAGCTTTCTTT. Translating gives CASSPVREMNTEAFF.

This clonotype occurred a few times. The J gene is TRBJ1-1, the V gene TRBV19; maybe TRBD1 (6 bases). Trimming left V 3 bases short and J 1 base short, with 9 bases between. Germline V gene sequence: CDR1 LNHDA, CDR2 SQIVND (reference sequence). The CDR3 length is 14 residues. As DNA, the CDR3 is TGTGCCAGTAGTATCCCGACAGGGAACACTGAAGCTTTCTTT. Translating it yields CASSIPTGNTEAFF.

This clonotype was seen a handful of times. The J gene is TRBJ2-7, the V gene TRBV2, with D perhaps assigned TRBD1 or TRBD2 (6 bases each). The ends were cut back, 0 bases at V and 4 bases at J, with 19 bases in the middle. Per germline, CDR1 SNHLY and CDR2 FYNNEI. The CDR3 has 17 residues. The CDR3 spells CASSEAVGGPHLYEQYF. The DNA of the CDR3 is TGTGCCAGCAGTGAAGCGGTGGGGGGCCCCCACCTATACGAGCAGTACTTC.

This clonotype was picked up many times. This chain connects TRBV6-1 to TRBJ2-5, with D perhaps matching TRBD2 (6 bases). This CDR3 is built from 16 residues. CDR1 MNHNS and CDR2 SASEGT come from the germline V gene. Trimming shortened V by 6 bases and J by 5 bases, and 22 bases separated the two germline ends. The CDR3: CASRNPSGDGLETQYF. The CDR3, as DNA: TGTGCCAGCAGGAATCCCTCGGGGGACGGGTTGGAGACCCAGTACTTC.

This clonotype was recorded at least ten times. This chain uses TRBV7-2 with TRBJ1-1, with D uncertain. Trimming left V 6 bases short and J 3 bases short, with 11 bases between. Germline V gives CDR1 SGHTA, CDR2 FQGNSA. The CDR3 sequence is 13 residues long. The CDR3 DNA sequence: TGTGCCAGCAGTGCTCAGGTTTACACTGAAGCTTTCTTT. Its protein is CASSAQVYTEAFF.

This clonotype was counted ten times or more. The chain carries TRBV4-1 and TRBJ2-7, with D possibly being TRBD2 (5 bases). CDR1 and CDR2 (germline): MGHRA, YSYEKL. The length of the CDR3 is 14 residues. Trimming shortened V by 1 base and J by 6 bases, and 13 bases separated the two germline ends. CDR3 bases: TGCGCCAGCAGCCAAGCCAGGCTAGCTGTCGAGCAGTACTTC. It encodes CASSQARLAVEQYF.

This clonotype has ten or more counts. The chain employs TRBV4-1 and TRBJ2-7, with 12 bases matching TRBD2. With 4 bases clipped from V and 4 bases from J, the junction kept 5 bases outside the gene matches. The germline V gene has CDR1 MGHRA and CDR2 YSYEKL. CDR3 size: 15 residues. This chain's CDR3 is CASSLRTSGMYEQYF. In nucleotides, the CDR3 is TGCGCCAGCAGCCTTAGGACTAGCGGGATGTACGAGCAGTACTTC.

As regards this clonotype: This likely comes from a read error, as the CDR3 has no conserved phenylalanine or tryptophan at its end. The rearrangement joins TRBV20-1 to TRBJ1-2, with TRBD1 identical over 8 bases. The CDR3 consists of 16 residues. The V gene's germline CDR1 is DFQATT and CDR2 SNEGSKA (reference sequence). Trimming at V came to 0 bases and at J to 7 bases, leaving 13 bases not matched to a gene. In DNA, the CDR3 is TGCAGTGCTAGAGATCATTTGGACAGGGCATTTTCTGGCTACACCGTC. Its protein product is CSARDHLDRAFSGYTV.

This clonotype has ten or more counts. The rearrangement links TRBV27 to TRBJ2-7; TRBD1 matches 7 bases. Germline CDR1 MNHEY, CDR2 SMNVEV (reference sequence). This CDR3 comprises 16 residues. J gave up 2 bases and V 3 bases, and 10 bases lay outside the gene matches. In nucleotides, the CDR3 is TGTGCCAGCAGTTTGTATGACAGGGTTGGACCCTACGAGCAGTACTTC. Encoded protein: CASSLYDRVGPYEQYF.